This T cell receptor beta chain was recorded in a study of blood T cell repertoires in COVID-19. Study-level background: Acute and convalescent COVID-19 samples came from the United States, Italy and Spain. The cDNA or gDNA used as material had been derived from T cells, B-cell-depleted T cells, or PBMCs.

Concerning this clone itself: At the DNA level, this CDR3 is encoded by other sequences in the same sample as well.

Per the original data handling: The authors estimated nucleated cell counts from reference gene primer amplification. TCRdb keeps only in-frame clones here, not all; method: immunoSEQ multiplex PCR. V and J calls plus clone size are reproduced from that table; the DNA served to infer D and trimming. This table holds roughly 200,000 clones, approximately 88% found once. Sequenced sample: peripheral blood. This TCR was sampled from a woman aged 25 to 39 with acute or convalescent COVID-19.

CDR3 in DNA: TGTGCCAGCTCACCCCTAGCGGGAGGCTCCTACAATGAGCAGTTCTTC. Protein product: CASSPLAGGSYNEQFF. The chain has TRBV18 and TRBJ2-1; 11 positions agree with TRBD2. V shed 3 bases, J shed 0 bases, and the junction held 1 base outside the gene matches. The CDR3 covers 16 residues. In germline, CDR1 is KGHSH, CDR2 LQKENI.